One and the same sample provided the 25 T cell receptor beta chains below, sequenced in a study of human T cells and chemical hapten exposure. TCRdb reprocessed the RACE reads via MiXCR and lists one record per CDR3 protein. The table shows 100,000 to 150,000 distinct CDR3 sequences, with roughly 15% occurring only once. Noted time point: patch test 1, 2 weeks after DPC sensitization. Treatment here: therapeutic diphenylcyclopropenone sensitization with weekly scalp DPC. Sequenced here: whole blood, sampled in connection with sensitization to the hapten diphenylcyclopropenone (DPC). The origin of the receptors is a man aged 18 to 29 with alopecia areata. Some clones in this sample may be carry-over from other donors' samples.

The V call is TRBV7-2, the J call TRBJ2-1; 10 nucleotides agree with TRBD1. The V gene end was trimmed by 1 base and the J gene end by 4 bases; junction bases not matched to a gene: 4. The CDR3 spans 16 residues. Germline V gene data show CDR1 as SGHTA and CDR2 as FQGNSA. The CDR3 is CASSLELGQGYNEQFF. The CDR3 DNA follows: TGTGCCAGCAGCTTAGAACTGGGACAGGGGTACAATGAGCAGTTCTTC.

This clonotype has just a few counts. The rearrangement joins TRBV28 to TRBJ2-4, with 11 bases that match TRBD2. The CDR3 is made up of 17 amino acids. Germline trimming cut 6 bases from V and 1 base from J; bases unmatched to any gene: 8. Germline CDR1 MDHEN, CDR2 SYDVKM. CDR3 sequence reads: CASSISGGAFAKNIQYF. The DNA of the CDR3 is TGTGCCAGCAGCATTAGCGGGGGGGCTTTCGCCAAAAACATTCAGTACTTC. Variable domain in full (rest from reference TRBV28 and TRBJ2-4): DVKVTQSSRYLVKRTGEKVFLECVQDMDHENMFWYRQDPGLGLRLIYFSYDVKMKEKGDIPEGYSVSREKKERFSLILESASTNQTSMYLCASSISGGAFAKNIQYFGAGTRLSVL.

The chain couples TRBV24-1 to TRBJ1-1; the match to TRBD1 covers 7 bases. Trimming took 7 bases from V and 4 from J; bases not matched to a gene: 8. The CDR3 has 14 amino acids. The V gene's germline CDR1 is KGHDR and CDR2 SFDVKD. In DNA, the CDR3 is TGTGCCACCAGAACAGGGGTGGGGACCACTGAAGCTTTCTTT. Its protein is CATRTGVGTTEAFF.

The rearrangement uses TRBV3-2 and TRBJ2-1; the table assigns TRBD2, which was not confirmed against the DNA. TRBV3-2 is a pseudogene. The CDR3 runs 16 residues. The CDR3 sequence is CASSRGLAGGLDEQFF. The CDR3 DNA follows: TGTGCCAGCAGCCGCGGACTAGCGGGGGGGCTGGATGAGCAGTTCTTC.

The V call is TRBV11-2, the J call TRBJ2-1; TRBD2 matches 9 bases. The ends lost 1 base at V and 2 bases at J; junction bases unmatched: 3. The germline gives CDR1 SGHAT, CDR2 FQNNGV. The CDR3 loop spans 16 amino acids. In DNA, the CDR3 is TGTGCCAGCAGCTTAGTGGCTAGCGGGGCCTACAATGAGCAGTTCTTC. It translates to CASSLVASGAYNEQFF.

This chain connects TRBV11-2 to TRBJ2-2; 7 bases fit TRBD1. CDR1 is SGHAT, CDR2 FQNNGV, per germline. CDR3 length equals 18 residues. V dropped 3 bases and J dropped 4; count of bases not matched to a gene: 14. Here the CDR3 DNA reads TGTGCCAGCAGCTTCCGAATACGAGGGGGCCAACCCACCGGGGAGCTGTTTTTT. Amino acids: CASSFRIRGGQPTGELFF. Full variable domain (rest looked up from reference TRBV11-2 and TRBJ2-2): EAGVAQSPRYKIIEKRQSVAFWCNPISGHATLYWYQQILGQGPKLLIQFQNNGVVDDSQLPKDRFSAERLKGVDSTLKIQPAKLEDSAVYLCASSFRIRGGQPTGELFFGEGSRLTVL.

The chain recombines TRBV5-6 with TRBJ1-4; no reliable D call. The germline CDR1 and CDR2 sequences are SGHDT and YYEEEE. The CDR3 spans 16 residues. Trimming removed 1 base at V and 0 bases at J, with 10 bases between. In nucleotides, the CDR3 is TGTGCCAGCAGCTTGACGGAGGGTTCAACTAATGAAAAACTGTTTTTT. Its protein product is CASSLTEGSTNEKLFF.

This clonotype was found a few times. This chain connects TRBV11-2 to TRBJ1-5, with no clear D. This CDR3 contains 13 residues. V shed 4 bases and J shed 3 bases, with 7 bases lying between them. Germline V lookup: CDR1 SGHAT, CDR2 FQNNGV. CDR3 residues: CASSSALNQPQHF. CDR3 DNA: TGTGCCAGCAGCTCGGCCCTCAATCAGCCCCAGCATTTT.

The chain couples TRBV4-3 to TRBJ2-7; D is perhaps TRBD2 (6 bases). Looked up from germline, CDR1 is LGHNA and CDR2 is YSLEER. V was shortened by 0 bases and J by 2 bases, with 11 bases between the two germline ends. This CDR3 is 15 amino acids long. The CDR3 DNA reads as TGCGCCAGCAGCCAAGATGTTTCGGGGGCCTACGAGCAGTACGTC. This encodes CASSQDVSGAYEQYV.

This chain uses TRBV3-1 with TRBJ1-4; 7 positions agree with TRBD1. The CDR3 spans 16 residues. V shed 1 base and J 5 bases; nucleotides not matched to a gene: 7. CDR1 LGHDT and CDR2 YNNKEL come from the germline V gene (reference sequence). CDR3 in amino acids: CASSQVPGQKNEKLFF. CDR3 DNA sequence: TGTGCCAGCAGCCAAGTGCCGGGACAGAAGAATGAAAAACTGTTTTTT.

The rearrangement uses TRBV29-1 and TRBJ2-5; D is unresolved. Germline CDR1 and CDR2: SQVTM and ANQGSEA. The CDR3 extends over 10 amino acids. The germline V and J ends were trimmed by 5 bases and 2 bases, with 3 bases remaining between them. The CDR3 loop is CSVSQETQYF. The CDR3 coding sequence is TGCAGCGTTAGTCAAGAGACCCAGTACTTC.

This clonotype was observed once. The J gene is TRBJ2-4, the V gene TRBV25-1; D is unresolved. The ends were cut back, 4 bases at V and 0 bases at J, with 10 bases in the middle. The CDR3 contains 15 residues. CDR1 is MGHDK, CDR2 SYGVNS, per germline. The CDR3 reads CASSAAERAKNIQYF. In DNA, the CDR3 is TGTGCCAGCAGTGCCGCAGAGAGAGCCAAAAACATTCAGTACTTC.

The genes are TRBV6-2 or TRBV6-3 and TRBJ2-3; no reliable D call. CDR1 is MNHEY and CDR2 is SVGEGT in the germline V gene. V was shortened by 2 bases and J by 2 bases, with 8 bases between the two germline ends. CDR3 length equals 14 residues. This CDR3 is CASSYVADTDTQYF. The CDR3 DNA sequence: TGTGCCAGCAGTTACGTAGCCGACACAGATACGCAGTATTTT.

V gene TRBV5-6 combines with J gene TRBJ1-2; D unclear. The CDR3 runs 16 residues. Between the trimmed V and J ends, which lost 0 bases and 6 bases, there was a span of 18 bases. Germline CDR1 reads SGHDT; CDR2 reads YYEEEE. The DNA for the CDR3 is TGTGCCAGCAGCTTGGGGGCCAGGACCCGCTCGGATGGCTACACCTTC. Its translation: CASSLGARTRSDGYTF. Looking up the rest from reference TRBV5-6 and TRBJ1-2 gives the full variable domain: DAGVTQSPTHLIKTRGQQVTLRCSPKSGHDTVSWYQQALGQGPQFIFQYYEEEERQRGNFPDRFSGHQFPNYSSELNVNALLLGDSALYLCASSLGARTRSDGYTFGSGTRLTVV.

The chain carries TRBV4-3 and TRBJ2-3, with a weak D call TRBD2 (6 bases). The V and J ends lost 1 base and 2 bases respectively, with 13 bases between them. From germline, CDR1 is LGHNA and CDR2 YSLEER. CDR3 length: 16 residues. The CDR3 nucleotides read TGCGCCAGCAGCCAAGTCGGCGGGGCAGACACAGATACGCAGTATTTT. This sequence encodes CASSQVGGADTDTQYF.

This clonotype was recorded a few times. The gene calls are TRBV20-1 and TRBJ2-7; TRBD2 might be the D (5 bases). Germline loops: CDR1 DFQATT, CDR2 SNEGSKA (reference sequence). The V end lost 4 bases, the J end lost 2 bases, and 9 bases lay between the germline ends. This CDR3 region has 12 residues. In nucleotides, the CDR3 is TGCAGTGCTACCTGGCGGGCCTACGAGCAGTACTTC. This translates into CSATWRAYEQYF.

In regard to this clonotype: Germline and junction disagree at one end, which may indicate a read error. The chain joins TRBV7-2 to TRBJ2-2, with D perhaps TRBD1 (5 bases). Germline CDR1 is SGHTA and CDR2 is FQGNSA. The CDR3 sequence is 15 residues long. In nucleotides, the CDR3 is TGTGCCGGCAGCTTAGACAGAACGAACACCGGGGAGCTGTTTTTT. Translated, it gives CAGSLDRTNTGELFF.

This clonotype has just a few counts. The chain carries TRBV7-9 and TRBJ2-1, with a possible D match to TRBD1 (5 bases). With 0 bases removed from V and 6 bases from J, the gap between germline ends came to 15 bases. Germline V gene lookup returns CDR1 SEHNR and CDR2 FQNEAQ (reference sequence). The CDR3 extends over 16 amino acids. The chain's CDR3 is CASSLAWSDSRNEQFF. The CDR3, as DNA: TGTGCCAGCAGCTTAGCTTGGTCAGACAGCCGCAATGAGCAGTTCTTC.

This chain uses TRBV19 with TRBJ1-5; TRBD1 matches at 8 bases. The trim removed 5 bases at V and 4 bases at J, leaving 13 bases unmatched. The germline CDR1 and CDR2 sequences are LNHDA and SQIVND (reference sequence). CDR3 size: 17 residues. The CDR3 DNA is TGTGCCAGTAGTTTATTTACCGGGACAGGCGATAATCAGCCCCAGCATTTT. This sequence encodes CASSLFTGTGDNQPQHF.

Details on this clonotype: Relative to the germline gene, one junction end is altered; a read error may explain this. The chain links TRBV4-3 to TRBJ2-2, with TRBD1 matching over 10 bases. This CDR3 spans 17 amino acids. The germline V gene has CDR1 LGHNA and CDR2 YSLEER. In DNA form, the CDR3 reads TGCGCCGGCAGCCAAGCGGGGGACAGGGGAGACACCGGGGAGCTGTTTTTT. Protein: CAGSQAGDRGDTGELFF.

This clonotype occurred once. This rearrangement joins TRBV18 to TRBJ1-6; D is undetermined. The CDR3 covers 15 residues. With 4 bases removed from V and 9 bases from J, the gap between germline ends came to 16 bases. Germline assignment: CDR1 KGHSH and CDR2 LQKENI. CDR3 region: CASSLRRRDGSPLHF. The CDR3 nucleotides are TGTGCCAGCTCACTAAGGAGGAGGGATGGTTCACCCCTCCACTTT.

This clonotype was counted at least ten times. The rearrangement links TRBV29-1 to TRBJ2-7, with 8 nucleotides matching TRBD1. CDR3 length: 11 residues. The V and J ends lost 7 bases and 4 bases, in that order; junction bases with no gene match: 3. Germline CDR1 SQVTM, CDR2 ANQGSEA. CDR3 residues: CSARTGYEQYV. The CDR3 coding sequence is TGCAGCGCCAGGACAGGGTACGAGCAGTACGTC.

This clonotype appeared a few times. This sequence joins TRBV5-1 and TRBJ1-1; 11 bases agree with TRBD1. Per the germline V gene, CDR1 is SGHRS and CDR2 is YFSETQ. CDR3 size: 14 residues. After removal of 4 bases from V and 4 bases from J, the junction contained 3 bases not matched to a gene. The CDR3 DNA is TGCGCCAGCAGCCCCGGGACAGGGGGCACTGAAGCTTTCTTT. This codes for CASSPGTGGTEAFF.

This clonotype has only a few counts. This chain uses TRBV2 with TRBJ1-1; maybe TRBD1 (6 bases). The V gene's germline CDR1 is SNHLY and CDR2 FYNNEI. This CDR3 region has 16 residues. The ends were cut back, 6 bases at V and 0 bases at J, with 17 bases in the middle. CDR3 nucleotides: TGTGCCAGCAGGAAAACTAAGGGGGATTTGAACACTGAAGCTTTCTTT. It specifies CASRKTKGDLNTEAFF.

This clonotype occurred a few times. This sequence joins TRBV28 and TRBJ1-2, with D possibly TRBD1 on 6 matching bases. Germline V gene sequence: CDR1 MDHEN, CDR2 SYDVKM. The CDR3 spans 13 residues. V gave up 2 bases and J gave up 4 bases, with 8 bases separating them. DNA for the CDR3: TGTGCCAGCAGTTTACAGGACAGCTATGGCTACACCTTC. It specifies CASSLQDSYGYTF.